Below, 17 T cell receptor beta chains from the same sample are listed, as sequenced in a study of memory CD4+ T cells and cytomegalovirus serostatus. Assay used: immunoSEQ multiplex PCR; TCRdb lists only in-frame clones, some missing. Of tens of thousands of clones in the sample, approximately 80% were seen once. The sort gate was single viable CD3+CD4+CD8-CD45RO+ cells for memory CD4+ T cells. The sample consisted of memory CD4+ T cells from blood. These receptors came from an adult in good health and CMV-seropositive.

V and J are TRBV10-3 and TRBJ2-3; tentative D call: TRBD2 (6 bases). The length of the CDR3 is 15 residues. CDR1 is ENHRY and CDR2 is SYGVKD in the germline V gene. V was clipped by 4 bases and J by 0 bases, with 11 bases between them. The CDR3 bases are TGTGCCATCAGTGGGGCGGGGCTTAGCACAGATACGCAGTATTTT. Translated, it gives CAISGAGLSTDTQYF.

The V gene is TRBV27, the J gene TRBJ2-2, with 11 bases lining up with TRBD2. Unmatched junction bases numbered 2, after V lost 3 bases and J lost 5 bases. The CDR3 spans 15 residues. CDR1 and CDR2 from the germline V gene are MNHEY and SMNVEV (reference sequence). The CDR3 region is CASSFGTSGTGELFF. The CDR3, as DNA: TGTGCCAGCAGTTTCGGGACTAGCGGTACCGGGGAGCTGTTTTTT.

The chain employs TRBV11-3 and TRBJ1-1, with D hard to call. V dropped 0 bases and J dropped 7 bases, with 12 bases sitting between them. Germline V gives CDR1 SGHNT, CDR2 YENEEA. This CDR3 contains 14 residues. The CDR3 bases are TGTGCCAGCAGCTTAGATCGGAGGATGGTTGAAGCTTTCTTT. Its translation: CASSLDRRMVEAFF.

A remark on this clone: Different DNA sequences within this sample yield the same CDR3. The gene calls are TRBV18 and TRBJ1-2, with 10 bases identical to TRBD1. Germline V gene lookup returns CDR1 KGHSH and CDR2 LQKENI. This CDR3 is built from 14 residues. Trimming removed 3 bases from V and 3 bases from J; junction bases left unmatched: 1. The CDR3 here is CASSPGTGDYGYTF. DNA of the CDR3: TGTGCCAGCTCACCGGGGACAGGGGACTATGGCTACACCTTC.

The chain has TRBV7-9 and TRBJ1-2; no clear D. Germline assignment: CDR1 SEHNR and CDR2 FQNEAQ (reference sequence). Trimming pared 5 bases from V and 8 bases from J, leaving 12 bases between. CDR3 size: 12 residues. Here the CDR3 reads CASSQAIGGYTF. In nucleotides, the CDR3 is TGTGCCAGCAGCCAGGCTATAGGAGGCTACACCTTC. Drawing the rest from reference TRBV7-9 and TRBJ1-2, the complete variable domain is DTGVSQNPRHKITKRGQNVTFRCDPISEHNRLYWYRQTLGQGPEFLTYFQNEAQLEKSRLLSDRFSAERPKGSFSTLEIQRTEQGDSAMYLCASSQAIGGYTFGSGTRLTVV.

CDR3 protein: CASSVGRGLNEQFF. DNA of the CDR3: TGTGCCAGCAGTGTCGGCAGGGGTCTAAATGAGCAGTTCTTC. V is TRBV6-5 and J is TRBJ2-1; perhaps TRBD1 as D (6 bases). V dropped 5 bases and J dropped 7 bases, with 15 bases sitting between them. Germline V gives CDR1 MNHEY, CDR2 SVGAGI. The CDR3 totals 14 residues.

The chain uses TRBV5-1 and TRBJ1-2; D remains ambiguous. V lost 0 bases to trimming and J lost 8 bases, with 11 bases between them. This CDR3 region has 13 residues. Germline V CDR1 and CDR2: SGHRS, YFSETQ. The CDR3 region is CASSLGPLGGYTF. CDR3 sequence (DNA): TGCGCCAGCAGCTTGGGACCCTTGGGAGGCTACACCTTC.

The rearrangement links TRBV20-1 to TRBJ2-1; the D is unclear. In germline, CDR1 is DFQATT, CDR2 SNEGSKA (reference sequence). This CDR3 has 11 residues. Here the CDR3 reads CSPRSYNEQFF. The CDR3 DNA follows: TGCAGCCCCCGTAGCTACAATGAGCAGTTCTTC.

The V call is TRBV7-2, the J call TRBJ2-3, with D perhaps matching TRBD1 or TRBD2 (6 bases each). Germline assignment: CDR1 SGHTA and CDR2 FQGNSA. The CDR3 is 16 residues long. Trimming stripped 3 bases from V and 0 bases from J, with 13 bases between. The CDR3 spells CASSFGGPESTDTQYF. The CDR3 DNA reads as TGTGCCAGCAGCTTTGGGGGGCCGGAGAGCACAGATACGCAGTATTTT.

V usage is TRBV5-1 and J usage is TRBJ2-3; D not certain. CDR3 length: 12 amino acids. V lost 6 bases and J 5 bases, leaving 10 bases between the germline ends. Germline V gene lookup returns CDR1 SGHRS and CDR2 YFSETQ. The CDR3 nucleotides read TGCGCCAGCACCCGGTGGGAAGATACGCAGTATTTT. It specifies CASTRWEDTQYF.

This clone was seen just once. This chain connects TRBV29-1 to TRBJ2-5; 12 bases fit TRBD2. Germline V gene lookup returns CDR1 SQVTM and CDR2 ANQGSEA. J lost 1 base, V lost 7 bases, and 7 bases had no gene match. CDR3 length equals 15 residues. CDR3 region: CSARRLAGAQETQYF. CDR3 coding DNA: TGCAGCGCCCGTCGACTAGCGGGAGCCCAAGAGACCCAGTACTTC.

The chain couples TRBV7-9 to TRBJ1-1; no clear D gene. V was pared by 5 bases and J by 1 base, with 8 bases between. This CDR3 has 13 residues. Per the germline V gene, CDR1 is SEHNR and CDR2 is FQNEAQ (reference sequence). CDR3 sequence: CASSKQENTEAFF. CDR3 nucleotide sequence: TGTGCCAGCAGCAAACAAGAGAACACTGAAGCTTTCTTT.

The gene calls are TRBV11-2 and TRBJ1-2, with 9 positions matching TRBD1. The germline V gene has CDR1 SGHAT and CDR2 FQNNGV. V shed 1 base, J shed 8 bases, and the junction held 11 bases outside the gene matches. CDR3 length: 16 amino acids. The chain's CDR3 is CASSLGTGTGSSGYTF. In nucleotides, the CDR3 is TGTGCCAGCAGCTTAGGGACCGGGACAGGGTCTAGCGGCTACACCTTC.

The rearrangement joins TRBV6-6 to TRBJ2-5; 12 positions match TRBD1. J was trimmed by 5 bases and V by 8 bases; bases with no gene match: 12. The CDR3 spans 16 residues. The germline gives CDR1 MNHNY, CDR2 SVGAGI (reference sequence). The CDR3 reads CASRGTGTGGRETQYF. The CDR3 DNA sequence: TGTGCCAGCCGAGGAACCGGGACAGGGGGCCGGGAGACCCAGTACTTC.

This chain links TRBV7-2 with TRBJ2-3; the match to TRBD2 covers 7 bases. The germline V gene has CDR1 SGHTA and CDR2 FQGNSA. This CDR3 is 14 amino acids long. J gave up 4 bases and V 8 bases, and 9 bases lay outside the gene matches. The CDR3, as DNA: TGTGCCAGCTCCAAAGCGGGGAGCGCAGATACGCAGTATTTT. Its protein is CASSKAGSADTQYF.

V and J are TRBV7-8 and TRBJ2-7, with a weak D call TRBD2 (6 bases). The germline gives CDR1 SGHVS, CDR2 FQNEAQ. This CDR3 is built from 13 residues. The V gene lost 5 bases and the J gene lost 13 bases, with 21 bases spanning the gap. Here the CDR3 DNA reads TGTGCCAGCAGCATCTCGGGGGACCCCCTCTACTACTTC. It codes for CASSISGDPLYYF.

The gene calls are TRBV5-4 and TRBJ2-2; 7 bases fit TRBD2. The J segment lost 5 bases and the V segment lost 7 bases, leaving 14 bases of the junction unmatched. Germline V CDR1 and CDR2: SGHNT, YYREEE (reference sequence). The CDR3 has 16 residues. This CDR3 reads CASRSIAGVYTGELFF. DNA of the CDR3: TGTGCCAGCCGCAGCATTGCGGGGGTATATACCGGGGAGCTGTTTTTT. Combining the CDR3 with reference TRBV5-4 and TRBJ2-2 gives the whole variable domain ETGVTQSPTHLIKTRGQQVTLRCSSQSGHNTVSWYQQALGQGPQFIFQYYREEENGRGNFPPRFSGLQFPNYSSELNVNALELDDSALYLCASRSIAGVYTGELFFGEGSRLTVL.